Each of the 21 T cell receptor beta chains below was sequenced from the same sample in a study of blood T cell repertoires in COVID-19. Profiled with immunoSEQ multiplex PCR; TCRdb holds only in-frame clones, not every one. This sample has 250,000 to 350,000 clones, with 80% to 90% found just once. Sequencing input: peripheral blood. The receptor source for this set is a woman in her forties or fifties who had recovered from COVID-19.

The rearrangement joins TRBV5-4 to TRBJ2-2; 11 positions match TRBD1. In germline, CDR1 is SGHNT, CDR2 YYREEE (reference sequence). The trim removed 4 bases at V and 4 bases at J, leaving 6 bases unmatched. This CDR3 is built from 16 residues. The CDR3 spells CASSTRTGGLTGELFF. In DNA, the CDR3 is TGTGCCAGCAGCACGAGGACAGGGGGCCTCACCGGGGAGCTGTTTTTT. The full variable domain, its missing parts supplied by reference TRBV5-4 and TRBJ2-2, is ETGVTQSPTHLIKTRGQQVTLRCSSQSGHNTVSWYQQALGQGPQFIFQYYREEENGRGNFPPRFSGLQFPNYSSELNVNALELDDSALYLCASSTRTGGLTGELFFGEGSRLTVL.

A note on this clone: Other DNA sequences of this sample code for an identical CDR3. The chain recombines TRBV5-4 with TRBJ1-4; TRBD1 matches 9 bases. J lost 7 bases, V lost 4 bases, and 8 bases had no gene match. CDR1 is SGHNT and CDR2 is YYREEE in the germline V gene (reference sequence). This CDR3 contains 15 residues. The CDR3 loop is CASSPTGGIGEKLFF. CDR3 bases: TGTGCCAGCAGCCCCACAGGGGGCATCGGTGAAAAACTGTTTTTT.

The chain recombines TRBV19 with TRBJ2-1, with TRBD2 matching over 8 bases. The V gene end was trimmed by 3 bases and the J gene end by 6 bases; junction bases not matched to a gene: 7. The CDR3 extends over 15 amino acids. Germline values: CDR1 LNHDA, CDR2 SQIVND (reference sequence). For the CDR3, the DNA is TGTGCCAGTAGTATTACGGGAGGGCCCCTCAATGAGCAGTTCTTC. This sequence encodes CASSITGGPLNEQFF.

This clone appeared a single time. This rearrangement joins TRBV4-1 to TRBJ2-5; D is possibly TRBD2 (6 bases). Deletions cut 3 bases from V and 7 bases from J, with 18 bases between. Germline V gene lookup returns CDR1 MGHRA and CDR2 YSYEKL. This CDR3 contains 15 residues. CDR3 loop: CASSQAGLSKGTQYF. In DNA, the CDR3 is TGCGCCAGCAGCCAGGCGGGACTTTCAAAGGGGACCCAGTACTTC.

This chain uses TRBV5-1 with TRBJ2-1; 7 positions agree with TRBD2. This CDR3 is built from 15 residues. V lost 0 bases, J lost 9 bases, and 9 bases stayed unmatched. CDR1 and CDR2 from the germline V gene are SGHRS and YFSETQ. This chain's CDR3 is CASSLGLAFLGEQFF. The CDR3 nucleotides are TGCGCCAGCAGCTTGGGACTAGCCTTTCTCGGTGAGCAGTTCTTC. The full variable domain, with the rest looked up from reference TRBV5-1 and TRBJ2-1, is KAGVTQTPRYLIKTRGQQVTLSCSPISGHRSVSWYQQTPGQGLQFLFEYFSETQRNKGNFPGRFSGRQFSNSRSEMNVSTLELGDSALYLCASSLGLAFLGEQFFGPGTRLTVL.

This clone was observed a single time. V is TRBV7-2 and J is TRBJ2-7; 7 bases are shared with TRBD1. Germline-derived CDR1 and CDR2 are SGHTA and FQGNSA. With 4 bases clipped from V and 0 bases from J, the junction kept 6 bases outside the gene matches. The CDR3 is made up of 15 amino acids. The CDR3 loop reads CASSSRTGYSYEQYF. DNA for the CDR3: TGTGCCAGCAGCTCGCGGACAGGATACTCCTACGAGCAGTACTTC.

V gene TRBV28 combines with J gene TRBJ2-5; the D gene is possibly TRBD1 (5 bases). The CDR3 is made up of 13 amino acids. In germline, CDR1 is MDHEN, CDR2 SYDVKM. V lost 1 base to trimming and J lost 2 bases, with 5 bases between them. This chain's CDR3 is CASSLYRQETQYF. The CDR3, as DNA: TGTGCCAGCAGTTTATACAGGCAAGAGACCCAGTACTTC.

This rearrangement joins TRBV10-1 to TRBJ1-4; 8 bases line up with TRBD1. Germline CDR1 is WNHNN and CDR2 is SYGVQD (reference sequence). The CDR3 runs 17 residues. V was pared by 3 bases and J by 11 bases, with 17 bases of the junction left unmatched. The CDR3 reads CASSETPKTGGRGKLFF. The CDR3 region has the DNA TGCGCCAGCAGTGAAACACCGAAAACAGGGGGAAGGGGGAAACTGTTTTTT.

This clone was detected only a few times. The chain joins TRBV7-9 to TRBJ1-4; D is perhaps TRBD1 (6 bases). The V and J ends lost 4 bases and 7 bases respectively, with 16 bases between them. Germline CDR1 is SEHNR and CDR2 is FQNEAQ (reference sequence). This CDR3 spans 15 amino acids. The CDR3 DNA follows: TGTGCCAGCAGCTCCTCAGGGGAGAGAGGTGAAAAACTGTTTTTT. Translation: CASSSSGERGEKLFF.

V gene TRBV7-3 combines with J gene TRBJ2-1; no definite D call. The ends were cut back, 0 bases at V and 13 bases at J, with 10 bases in the middle. CDR1 SGHTA and CDR2 FQGTGA come from the germline V gene. The CDR3 has 12 amino acids. Here the CDR3 reads CASSLTNSDQFF. As DNA, the CDR3 is TGTGCCAGCAGCTTAACTAACAGTGACCAGTTCTTC.

This clone was found once. The chain uses TRBV5-6 and TRBJ2-5; 8 bases line up with TRBD2. Germline CDR1 reads SGHDT; CDR2 reads YYEEEE. The V and J ends lost 1 base and 5 bases, in that order; junction bases with no gene match: 7. The CDR3 runs to 15 residues. The CDR3 here is CASSLRGGERETQYF. Written as DNA, the CDR3 is TGTGCCAGCAGCTTGCGGGGGGGCGAACGGGAGACCCAGTACTTC.

J is TRBJ2-7 and V is TRBV12-3 or TRBV12-4; 9 nucleotides line up with TRBD1. The CDR3 loop spans 13 amino acids. V shed 6 bases and J 6 bases; nucleotides not matched to a gene: 6. The CDR3 sequence is CASRGQGFSEQYF. CDR3 DNA sequence: TGTGCCAGCAGGGGACAGGGATTTAGCGAGCAGTACTTC.

V is TRBV5-3 and J is TRBJ2-1; a weak D match, TRBD2 (5 bases). TRBV5-3 is given ORF status, its function remaining uncertain. This CDR3 contains 10 residues. V shed 4 bases and J shed 9 bases, with 5 bases lying between them. The CDR3 sequence: CARSTSEQFF. CDR3 nucleotide sequence: TGTGCCAGAAGCACTAGTGAGCAGTTCTTC.

V and J are TRBV3-1 (or the pseudogene TRBV3-2) and TRBJ2-3; possible D gene TRBD1, 6 bases. The V gene lost 3 bases and the J gene lost 3 bases, with 13 bases spanning the gap. The CDR3 covers 15 residues. Germline assignment: CDR1 LGHDT and CDR2 YNNKEL (reference sequence). The CDR3 DNA sequence: TGTGCCAGCAGCCAGCCTACTAGGGGGACAGATACGCAGTATTTT. Residues: CASSQPTRGTDTQYF.

The rearrangement links TRBV9 to TRBJ2-7; no clear D. The germline V gene encodes CDR1 SGDLS and CDR2 YYNGEE. Trimming cost V 0 bases and J 3 bases, with 13 bases left between them. The CDR3 length is 15 residues. The CDR3 region is CASSVGLSVDYEQYF. CDR3 DNA: TGTGCCAGCAGCGTAGGTTTGTCGGTAGACTACGAGCAGTACTTC.

The chain is built from TRBV19 and TRBJ1-5; 7 bases agree with TRBD1. The CDR3 extends over 15 amino acids. The germline V gene encodes CDR1 LNHDA and CDR2 SQIVND (reference sequence). The V segment lost 7 bases and the J segment 11 bases; nucleotides outside the gene matches: 17. The CDR3 DNA reads as TGTGCCAGTACCTCCTCCGCGAGACAGGGTAGGTCCCAGCATTTT. Residues: CASTSSARQGRSQHF.

The V call is TRBV2, the J call TRBJ2-1, with 10 bases fitting TRBD2. V was pared by 6 bases and J by 1 base, with 6 bases of the junction left unmatched. The CDR3 spans 16 residues. CDR1 is SNHLY, CDR2 FYNNEI, per germline. The CDR3 loop is CASRLRTSGSYNEQFF. Written as DNA, the CDR3 is TGTGCCAGCAGGTTAAGGACTAGCGGTTCCTACAATGAGCAGTTCTTC.

This chain links TRBV6-6 with TRBJ1-2; D ambiguous. V was clipped by 2 bases and J by 0 bases, with 7 bases between them. Germline V lookup: CDR1 MNHNY, CDR2 SVGAGI (reference sequence). This CDR3 has 14 residues. The DNA for the CDR3 is TGTGCCAGCAGTTACGCCAGGCCTAACTATGGCTACACCTTC. Its translation is CASSYARPNYGYTF.

As DNA, the CDR3 is TGTGCCACCAGCCGGGGGGACACTTCTAATTCACCCCTCCACTTT. Its translation is CATSRGDTSNSPLHF. This chain connects TRBV15 to TRBJ1-6; TRBD1 is a possible D gene (6 bases). CDR1 is LNHNV and CDR2 is YYDKDF in the germline V gene (reference sequence). Trimming stripped 5 bases from V and 6 bases from J, with 14 bases between. The CDR3 length is 15 residues.

This chain uses TRBV4-2 with TRBJ2-1; 7 nucleotides match TRBD2. Germline CDR1 and CDR2: LGHNA and YNFKEQ. V gave up 0 bases and J gave up 1 base; unmatched junction bases: 3. There are 16 residues in the CDR3. The CDR3 DNA reads TGTGCCAGCAGCCAAGAGTCTAGCGGTTCCTACAATGAGCAGTTCTTC. It is translated as CASSQESSGSYNEQFF.

The CDR3 bases are TGTGCCAGCAGCTCGAGGACAGGGGGCGACTATGGCTACACCTTC. This gives the protein CASSSRTGGDYGYTF. The chain couples TRBV7-2 to TRBJ1-2; the match to TRBD1 covers 11 bases. Germline CDR1 SGHTA, CDR2 FQGNSA. The V and J ends lost 4 bases and 3 bases, in that order; junction bases with no gene match: 4. This CDR3 comprises 15 residues.